The clone carrying this TCR beta chain was detected ten times or more. The antigen remains unidentified. TCRdb ran MiXCR on the reads and lists one entry per CDR3 protein. The data hold 640,000 or so distinct CDR3 sequences, with around 30% observed a single time. Germline loops: CDR1 SGHTA, CDR2 FQGNSA. The ends were cut back, 4 bases at V and 0 bases at J, with 14 bases in the middle. The CDR3 runs 16 residues. The sample belongs to a study of T cell repertoires in cytomegalovirus infection. Across the whole study: An indication of both CMV infection and matching HLA type came from public TCR beta signatures.

Findings and limits, study-wide: HLA-C-restricted CMV-specific TCR beta clonotypes were dominant in the ex vivo response.

The sequence derives from a human donor in good health (CMV status not recorded). Some clones in this sample may be carry-over from other donors' samples. J is TRBJ2-3 and V is TRBV7-2; tentative D call: TRBD2 (6 bases). Sample: cultured PBMCs, taken from culture after CMV antigen stimulation. In DNA form, the CDR3 reads TGTGCCAGCAGCTCCCCTCCGGGGGAGAGCACAGATACGCAGTATTTT. Translation gives CASSSPPGESTDTQYF.